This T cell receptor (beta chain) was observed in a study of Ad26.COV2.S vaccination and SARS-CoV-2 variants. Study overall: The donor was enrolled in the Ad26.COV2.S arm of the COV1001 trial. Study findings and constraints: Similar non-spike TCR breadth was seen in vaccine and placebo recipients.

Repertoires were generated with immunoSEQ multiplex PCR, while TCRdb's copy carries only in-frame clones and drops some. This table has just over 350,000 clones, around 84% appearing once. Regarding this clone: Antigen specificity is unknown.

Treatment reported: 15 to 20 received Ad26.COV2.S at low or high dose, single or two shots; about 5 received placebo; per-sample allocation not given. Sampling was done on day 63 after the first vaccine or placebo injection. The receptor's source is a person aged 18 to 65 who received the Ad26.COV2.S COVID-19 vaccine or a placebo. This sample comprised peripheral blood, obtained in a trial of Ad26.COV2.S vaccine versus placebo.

The CDR3 region is CASSDSGGYNEQFF. CDR3 nucleotide sequence: TGTGCCAGCAGCGACAGCGGGGGGTACAATGAGCAGTTCTTC. V is TRBV7-2 and J is TRBJ2-1; 9 positions agree with TRBD2. Germline lookup yields CDR1 SGHTA and CDR2 FQGNSA. This CDR3 has 14 residues. With V trimmed by 5 bases and J by 4 bases, 3 bases remained unmatched.